This T cell receptor beta chain is drawn from a study of cytomegalovirus exposure and HLA in healthy donors. Study details: Assignment to the Caucasian-associated ancestry cluster applied to 75% to 85% of the approximately 370 genotyped donors.

General observations from the study: A highly shared variant cluster was judged a likely technical artifact.

A word on this clone: Its antigen remains unknown.

The donors (healthy individuals) were bone marrow donors. V gave up 3 bases and J gave up 2 bases; unmatched junction bases: 4. This CDR3 spans 14 amino acids. The germline V gene encodes CDR1 SGHNT and CDR2 YYREEE (reference sequence). Primers included in the PCR were 60 Vbeta and 13 Jbeta primers. Sequencing was performed with immunoSEQ multiplex PCR; in TCRdb, only in-frame clones are kept and a portion is missing. The sample table sets out about 140,000 clones. The TCR sequence derives from a male donor in good health and CMV-seronegative. V gene TRBV5-4 combines with J gene TRBJ2-7, with 8 nucleotides matching TRBD1. Source material: PBMCs. The CDR3 DNA sequence: TGTGCCAGCAGCTACGGGACAGGAGCCTACGAGCAGTACTTC. Its protein product is CASSYGTGAYEQYF.